The rows below give T cell receptor beta chains drawn from one sample of a study of early T cells in non-severe SARS-CoV-2 infection. One entry per CDR3 protein results from TCRdb running MiXCR on the 5' RACE reads. The data contain some 52,000 distinct CDR3 sequences, around 8% of them seen just once; the ten biggest clones take up about a tenth. Sequencing was done on a sample of whole blood. Every receptor here comes from an adult who was a healthcare worker with PCR-confirmed SARS-CoV-2 infection or an uninfected control (not recorded which). Each CDR3 is given with its conserved first and last residue. A D gene is named only where the DNA matches it firmly. Clone size, where shown, is once, few, many, or a class for clones that have expanded.

size: many; J: TRBJ2-1; D: .; V: TRBV15; CDR3: CATSRVGRGGYNEQFF; DNA: TGTGCCACCAGCAGAGTGGGCAGGGGAGGGTACAATGAGCAGTTCTTC
size: many; J: TRBJ1-2; D: .; V: TRBV7-8; CDR3: CASSLAGQSYGYTF; DNA: TGTGCCAGCAGCTTAGCGGGACAAAGCTATGGCTACACCTTC
size: .; J: TRBJ2-3; D: .; V: TRBV5-4; CDR3: CASSLAAGLYTDTQYF; DNA: TGTGCCAGCAGCTTGGCGGCAGGGCTTTACACAGATACGCAGTATTTT
size: .; J: TRBJ2-3; D: TRBD1; V: TRBV11-3; CDR3: CASSLGQGVSDTQYF; DNA: TGTGCCAGCAGCCTTGGACAGGGGGTATCAGATACGCAGTATTTT
size: few; J: TRBJ2-1; D: .; V: TRBV5-5; CDR3: CASSFGGDSYNEQFF; DNA: TGTGCCAGCAGCTTTGGAGGGGACTCCTACAATGAGCAGTTCTTC
size: medium-sized; J: TRBJ1-2; D: .; V: TRBV20-1; CDR3: CSAKTERNYGYTF; DNA: TGCAGTGCTAAGACAGAGCGTAACTATGGCTACACCTTC
size: many; J: TRBJ2-5; D: TRBD2; V: TRBV20-1; CDR3: CSAPEPGLAQETQYF; DNA: TGCAGTGCTCCTGAACCGGGACTAGCACAAGAGACCCAGTACTTC
size: few; J: TRBJ1-1; D: .; V: TRBV23-1; CDR3: CASSQHTEAFF; DNA: TGCGCCAGCAGTCAACACACTGAAGCTTTCTTT
size: .; J: TRBJ2-3; D: .; V: TRBV7-3; CDR3: CASSANPTDTQYF; DNA: TGTGCCAGCAGCGCAAACCCTACAGATACGCAGTATTTT
size: few; J: TRBJ1-1; D: .; V: TRBV5-4; CDR3: CASSWDKMNTEAFF; DNA: TGTGCCAGCAGCTGGGACAAAATGAACACTGAAGCTTTCTTT
size: many; J: TRBJ2-3; D: TRBD2; V: TRBV11-1; CDR3: CASSSQRGGAMDTQYF; DNA: TGTGCCAGCAGCTCCCAGCGGGGGGGGGCCATGGATACGCAGTATTTT
size: many; J: TRBJ1-5; D: TRBD1; V: TRBV28; CDR3: CASRGDGTGNQPQHF; DNA: TGTGCCAGCCGCGGGGACGGGACAGGCAATCAGCCCCAGCATTTT
size: few; J: TRBJ2-3; D: TRBD2; V: TRBV27; CDR3: CASSFGGGENTQYF; DNA: TGTGCCAGCAGTTTCGGCGGGGGGGAGAATACGCAGTATTTT
size: .; J: TRBJ2-4; D: .; V: TRBV19; CDR3: CADRQAMAKNIQYF; DNA: TGTGCCGACCGACAGGCCATGGCCAAAAACATTCAGTACTTC
size: many; J: TRBJ2-2; D: .; V: TRBV7-8; CDR3: CASSGGDKNTGELFF; DNA: TGTGCCAGCAGCGGCGGGGATAAGAACACCGGGGAGCTGTTTTTT
size: few; J: TRBJ1-1; D: TRBD1; V: TRBV18; CDR3: CASSPQGAEAFF; DNA: TGTGCCAGCTCACCTCAGGGGGCTGAAGCTTTCTTT